The next 5 T cell receptor beta chains were all read from a single sample in a study of follicular helper T cells after annual influenza vaccination. Profiled with immunoSEQ multiplex PCR; TCRdb holds only in-frame clones, not every one. The sample includes approximately 8,500 clones, approximately 85% of them seen just once. Time point defined: 2015-2016 season, 7 days after influenza vaccination. The sequencing used CXCR5+ CD38- circulating T follicular helper cells from blood, collected 7 days after influenza vaccination. Subset meaning: circulating Tfh, non-naive CD4+CXCR5+PD-1+ (ICOS+CD38+ or ICOS-CD38-). Receptors originate from an adult who received the influenza vaccine.

This chain joins TRBV7-2 and TRBJ1-1; D is possibly TRBD1 (6 bases). Trimming removed 5 bases from V and 4 bases from J, with 14 bases in between. The germline gives CDR1 SGHTA, CDR2 FQGNSA. This CDR3 region has 14 residues. CDR3: CASSPRGLGTEAFF. The CDR3 bases are TGTGCCAGCAGCCCGCGGGGGCTTGGCACTGAAGCTTTCTTT.

V is TRBV30 and J is TRBJ1-6; TRBD1 might be the D (6 bases). Germline CDR1 GTSNPN, CDR2 SVGIG (reference sequence). This CDR3 contains 15 residues. The ends were cut back, 8 bases at V and 0 bases at J, with 14 bases in the middle. CDR3 protein: CALSGQYSYNSPLHF. The CDR3 DNA is TGTGCCCTCTCCGGACAGTACTCCTATAATTCACCCCTCCACTTT.

The gene calls are TRBV28 and TRBJ2-7; TRBD2 aligns across 12 bases. Per the germline V gene, CDR1 is MDHEN and CDR2 is SYDVKM. There are 15 residues in the CDR3. V lost 2 bases and J lost 6; bases outside the gene matches: 5. CDR3 DNA sequence: TGTGCCAGCAGTTTAAGACTAGCGGGGGTCGGCGAGCAGTACTTC. Its translation is CASSLRLAGVGEQYF.

The CDR3 is CASSAGTLDTQYF. The CDR3 DNA sequence: TGTGCCAGCTCAGCCGGGACTCTAGATACGCAGTATTTT. This chain joins TRBV18 and TRBJ2-3; D may be TRBD2 (6 bases). With 5 bases removed from V and 5 bases from J, the gap between germline ends came to 11 bases. The CDR3 loop spans 13 amino acids. CDR1 is KGHSH and CDR2 is LQKENI in the germline V gene.

The chain couples TRBV18 to TRBJ2-3, with 11 nucleotides matching TRBD1. The length of the CDR3 is 16 residues. The V gene's germline CDR1 is KGHSH and CDR2 LQKENI. The V and J ends lost 0 bases and 3 bases, in that order; junction bases with no gene match: 2. The CDR3 here is CASSPPRDRGTDTQYF. The CDR3 DNA reads as TGTGCCAGCTCACCACCCCGGGACAGGGGGACAGATACGCAGTATTTT.